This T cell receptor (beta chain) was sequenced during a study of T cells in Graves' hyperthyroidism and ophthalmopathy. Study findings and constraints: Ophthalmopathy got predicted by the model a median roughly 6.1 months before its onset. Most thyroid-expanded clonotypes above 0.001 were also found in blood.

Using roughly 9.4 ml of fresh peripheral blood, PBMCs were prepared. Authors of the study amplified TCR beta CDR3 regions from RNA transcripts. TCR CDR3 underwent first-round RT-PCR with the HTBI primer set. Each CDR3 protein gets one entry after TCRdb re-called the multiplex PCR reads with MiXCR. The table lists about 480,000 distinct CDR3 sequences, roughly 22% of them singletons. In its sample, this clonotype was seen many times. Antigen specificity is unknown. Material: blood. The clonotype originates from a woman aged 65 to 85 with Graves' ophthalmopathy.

The CDR3 loop is CASSLVYNEQFF. The CDR3 DNA is TGTGCCAGCAGTTTAGTCTACAATGAGCAGTTCTTC. The chain is built from TRBV12-3 or TRBV12-4 and TRBJ2-1; D gene uncertain. The CDR3 covers 12 residues. V was trimmed by 1 base and J by 3 bases, leaving 1 base between them.